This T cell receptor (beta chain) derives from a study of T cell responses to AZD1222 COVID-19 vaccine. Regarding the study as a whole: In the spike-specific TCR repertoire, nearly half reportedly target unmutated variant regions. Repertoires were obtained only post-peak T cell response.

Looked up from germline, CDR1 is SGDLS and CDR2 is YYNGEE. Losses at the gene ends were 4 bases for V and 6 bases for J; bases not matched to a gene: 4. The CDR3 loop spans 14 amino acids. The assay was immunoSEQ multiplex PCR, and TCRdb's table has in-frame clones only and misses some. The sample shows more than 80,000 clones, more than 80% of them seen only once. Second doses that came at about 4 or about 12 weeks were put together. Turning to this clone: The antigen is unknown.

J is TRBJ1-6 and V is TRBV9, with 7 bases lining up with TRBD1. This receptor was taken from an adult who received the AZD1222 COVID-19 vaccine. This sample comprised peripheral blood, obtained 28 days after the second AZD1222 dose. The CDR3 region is CASSMTGFNSPLHF. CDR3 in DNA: TGTGCCAGCAGCATGACAGGGTTTAATTCACCCCTCCACTTT.